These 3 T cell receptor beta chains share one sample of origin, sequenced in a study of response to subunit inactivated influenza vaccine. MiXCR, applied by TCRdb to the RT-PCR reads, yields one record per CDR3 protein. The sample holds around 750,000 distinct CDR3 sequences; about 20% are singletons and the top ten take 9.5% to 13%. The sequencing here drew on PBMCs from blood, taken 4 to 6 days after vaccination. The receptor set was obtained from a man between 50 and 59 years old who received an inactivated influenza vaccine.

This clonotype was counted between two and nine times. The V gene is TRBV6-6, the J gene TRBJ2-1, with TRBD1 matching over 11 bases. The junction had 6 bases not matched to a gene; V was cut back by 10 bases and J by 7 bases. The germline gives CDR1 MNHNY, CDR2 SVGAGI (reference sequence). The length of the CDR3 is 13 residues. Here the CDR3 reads CATGTGGGNEQFF. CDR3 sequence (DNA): TGTGCCACCGGGACAGGGGGAGGGAATGAGCAGTTCTTC.

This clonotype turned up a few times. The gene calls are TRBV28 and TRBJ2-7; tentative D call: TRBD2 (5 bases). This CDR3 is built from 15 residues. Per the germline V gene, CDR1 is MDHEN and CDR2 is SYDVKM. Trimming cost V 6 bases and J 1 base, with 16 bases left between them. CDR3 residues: CASSRQGLTSYEQYF. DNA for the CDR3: TGTGCCAGCAGCCGACAAGGACTGACTTCCTACGAGCAGTACTTC.

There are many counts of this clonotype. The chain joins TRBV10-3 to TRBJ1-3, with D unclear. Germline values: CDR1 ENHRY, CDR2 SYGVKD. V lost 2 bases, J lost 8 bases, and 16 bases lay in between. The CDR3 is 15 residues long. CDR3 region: CAISELGLLVDTIYF. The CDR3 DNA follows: TGTGCCATCAGTGAGCTAGGACTTTTGGTGGACACCATATATTTT.